This is a list of T cell receptor beta chains from one sample in a study of OX40 agonist ivuxolimab in advanced cancers. TCRdb's table, derived via immunoSEQ multiplex PCR, lists solely in-frame clones and lacks some. The table lists 53,000 or so clones, around 82% of them singletons. Material: CD4+ or CD8+ T cells sorted from blood, obtained in a trial of the OX40 agonist ivuxolimab. Receptor source: an adult with an advanced solid tumor such as melanoma, head and neck, liver or kidney cancer. Both conserved end residues are part of each CDR3. D genes are given only for firm matches. Clone sizes are given selectively: once, few, many, or a class where the clone is expanded.

V gene	clone size	J gene	D gene	CDR3 DNA	CDR3 protein
TRBV28	.	TRBJ1-5	.	TGTGCCAGCAGTTTTCACCAAGATAGCAATCAGCCCCAGCATTTT	CASSFHQDSNQPQHF
TRBV6-1	.	TRBJ2-7	TRBD2	TGTGCCAGCAGTGCAACTAGCGGCCCCTACGAGCAGTACTTC	CASSATSGPYEQYF
TRBV25-1	.	TRBJ2-3	.	TGTGCCAGCAGTGAATTGGGGCCCGAGGAAGCAGATACGCAGTATTTT	CASSELGPEEADTQYF
TRBV5-1	.	TRBJ1-1	.	TGCGCCAGCGGTAACGGCCTATCGAACACTGAAGCTTTCTTT	CASGNGLSNTEAFF
TRBV7-6	once	TRBJ2-7	.	TGTGCCAGCAGCTTAGCGGCGGGTACCTCCTACGAGCAGTACTTC	CASSLAAGTSYEQYF
TRBV13	.	TRBJ1-5	.	TGTGCCAGCAGCTTAGGAGGCCCTGGGGGTCAGCCCCAGCATTTT	CASSLGGPGGQPQHF
TRBV11-2	.	TRBJ2-3	TRBD1	TGTGCCAGCAGCCTCACGGGACAGGGAATTACAGATACGCAGTATTTT	CASSLTGQGITDTQYF
TRBV6-1	.	TRBJ2-7	TRBD1	TGTGCCAGCACTTTGGGACAGCTTAACTCCTACGAGCAGTACTTC	CASTLGQLNSYEQYF
TRBV28	.	TRBJ1-2	TRBD1	TGTGCCAGCAATCGCGTACTAAGACAGGGGATATCCTCTGGCTACACCTTC	CASNRVLRQGISSGYTF
TRBV5-1	few	TRBJ1-1	.	TGCGCCAGCAGCTTGGTTGTGGCCAGAAGCACTGAAGCTTTCTTT	CASSLVVARSTEAFF
TRBV28	.	TRBJ2-7	.	TGTGCCAGCAGTCGGGTGGTTCTGGAGGGCCGCGAGCAGTACTTC	CASSRVVLEGREQYF
TRBV5-1	medium-sized	TRBJ2-5	.	TGCGCCAGCAGCTCCGGGCAGCAAGAGACCCAGTACTTC	CASSSGQQETQYF
TRBV29-1	.	TRBJ2-7	TRBD1	TGCAGCGCTGGCTCCGGGACAGGGGGCGAGCAGTACTTC	CSAGSGTGGEQYF
TRBV4-1	.	TRBJ1-2	TRBD1	TGCGCCAGCAGCCAAGATCAGGGGGCTGGTAACTATGGCTACACCTTC	CASSQDQGAGNYGYTF
TRBV6-5	.	TRBJ1-5	.	TGTGCCAGCAGTTACGGGGGGGGTCAGCCCCAGCATTTT	CASSYGGGQPQHF
TRBV14	.	TRBJ2-7	TRBD1	TGTGCCAGCAGCCGACCGGGACAGGATCTTTACGAGCAGTACTTC	CASSRPGQDLYEQYF
TRBV28	many	TRBJ1-6	.	TGTGCCAGCAGTTTACAAATCGATTCACCCCTCCACTTT	CASSLQIDSPLHF
TRBV7-6	.	TRBJ1-1	.	TGTGCCAGCAGCCAAGGGCTCACTGAAGCTTTCTTT	CASSQGLTEAFF
TRBV4-2	.	TRBJ2-7	.	TGTGCCAGCAGCCTGGACCGAGCCTACGAGCAGTACTTC	CASSLDRAYEQYF
TRBV7-2	once	TRBJ2-4	.	TGTGCCAGCAGCTTAGTAGCTGGTCGTGGGTTCAACATTCAGTACTTC	CASSLVAGRGFNIQYF
TRBV5-1	.	TRBJ2-7	.	TGCGCCAGCAGCAGACCGACGGACACCTACGAGCAGTACTTC	CASSRPTDTYEQYF
TRBV28	few	TRBJ1-1	.	TGTGCCAGCAGTTTAAGAATCCCGGCCGGGTTGTCCACTGAAGCTTTCTTT	CASSLRIPAGLSTEAFF
TRBV6-5	.	TRBJ1-6	.	TGTGCCAGCTCCTCGGACGCGGTGAATTCACCCCTCCACTTT	CASSSDAVNSPLHF
TRBV5-1	.	TRBJ2-5	.	TGCGCCAGCAGCGCAGGGACAACGCAAGAGACCCAGTACTTC	CASSAGTTQETQYF
TRBV5-1	.	TRBJ2-7	TRBD2	TGCGCCAGCAGCCCCTCCGGGACTAGCGGTTACGAGCAGTACTTC	CASSPSGTSGYEQYF
TRBV28	few	TRBJ1-1	TRBD1	TGTGCCAGCAGTTTGGGACAGAAGAACACTGAAGCTTTCTTT	CASSLGQKNTEAFF
TRBV5-4	.	TRBJ1-2	.	TGTGCCAGCAGCCCAAGCCCGACAGGAAACTATGGCTACACCTTC	CASSPSPTGNYGYTF
TRBV13	.	TRBJ1-2	.	TGTGCCAGCAGCCCCTCCGGACGGGACTATGGCTACACCTTC	CASSPSGRDYGYTF
TRBV7-3	.	TRBJ2-7	TRBD1	TGTGCCAGCAGATTCTCTCTCCGTGGGAGTCGTACAGGGGTCACCTACGAGCAGTACTTC	CASRFSLRGSRTGVTYEQYF